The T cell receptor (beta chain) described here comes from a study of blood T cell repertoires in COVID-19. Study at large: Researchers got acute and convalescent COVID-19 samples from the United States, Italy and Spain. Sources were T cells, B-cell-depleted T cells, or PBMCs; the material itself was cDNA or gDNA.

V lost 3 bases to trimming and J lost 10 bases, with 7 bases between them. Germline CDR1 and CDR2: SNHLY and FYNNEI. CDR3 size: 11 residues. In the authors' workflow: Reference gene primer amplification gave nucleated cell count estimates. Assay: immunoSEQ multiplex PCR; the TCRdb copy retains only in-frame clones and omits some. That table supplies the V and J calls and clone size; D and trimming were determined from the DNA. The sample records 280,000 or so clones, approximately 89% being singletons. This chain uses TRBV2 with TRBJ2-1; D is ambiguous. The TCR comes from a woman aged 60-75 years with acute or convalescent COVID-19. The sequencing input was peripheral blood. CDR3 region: CASSDLTEQFF. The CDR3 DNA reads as TGTGCCAGCAGTGACCTGACAGAGCAGTTCTTC.